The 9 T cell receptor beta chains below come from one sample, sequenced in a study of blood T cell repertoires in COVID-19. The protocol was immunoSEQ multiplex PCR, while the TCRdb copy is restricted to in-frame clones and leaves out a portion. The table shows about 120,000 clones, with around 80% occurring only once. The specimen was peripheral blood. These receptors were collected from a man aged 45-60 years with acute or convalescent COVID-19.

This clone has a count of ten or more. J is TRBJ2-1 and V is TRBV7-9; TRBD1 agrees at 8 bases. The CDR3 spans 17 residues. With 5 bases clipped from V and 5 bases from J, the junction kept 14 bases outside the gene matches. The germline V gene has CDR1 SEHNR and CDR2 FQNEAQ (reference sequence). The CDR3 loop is CASSLGDRLVANNEQFF. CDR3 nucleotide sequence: TGTGCCAGCAGCCTAGGGGACAGGTTGGTGGCAAACAATGAGCAGTTCTTC. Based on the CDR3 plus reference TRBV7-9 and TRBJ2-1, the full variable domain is DTGVSQNPRHKITKRGQNVTFRCDPISEHNRLYWYRQTLGQGPEFLTYFQNEAQLEKSRLLSDRFSAERPKGSFSTLEIQRTEQGDSAMYLCASSLGDRLVANNEQFFGPGTRLTVL.

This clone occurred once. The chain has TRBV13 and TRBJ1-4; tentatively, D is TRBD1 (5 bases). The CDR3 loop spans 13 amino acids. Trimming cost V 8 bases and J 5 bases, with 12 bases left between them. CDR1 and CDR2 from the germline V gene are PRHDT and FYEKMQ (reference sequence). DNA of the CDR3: TGTGCCAGCGGGGCGGGGCTCAATGAAAAACTGTTTTTT. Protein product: CASGAGLNEKLFF.

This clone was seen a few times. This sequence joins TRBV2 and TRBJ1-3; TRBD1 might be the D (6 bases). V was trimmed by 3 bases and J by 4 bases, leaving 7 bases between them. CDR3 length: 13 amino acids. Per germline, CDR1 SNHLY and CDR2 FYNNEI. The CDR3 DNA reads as TGTGCCAGCAGTGAGAGGGGGGGAAACACCATATATTTT. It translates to CASSERGGNTIYF.

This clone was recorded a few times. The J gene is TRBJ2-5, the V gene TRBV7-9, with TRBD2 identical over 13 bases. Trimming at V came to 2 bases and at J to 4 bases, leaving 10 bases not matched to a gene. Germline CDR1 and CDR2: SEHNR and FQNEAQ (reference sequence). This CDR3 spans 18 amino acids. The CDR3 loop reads CASSLYLGLAGVPETQYF. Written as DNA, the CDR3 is TGTGCCAGCAGCTTATATCTTGGACTAGCGGGAGTACCAGAGACCCAGTACTTC.

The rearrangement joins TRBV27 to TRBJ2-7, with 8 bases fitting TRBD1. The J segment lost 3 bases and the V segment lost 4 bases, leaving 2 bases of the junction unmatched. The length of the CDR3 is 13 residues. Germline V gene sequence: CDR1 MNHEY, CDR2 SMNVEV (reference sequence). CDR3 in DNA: TGTGCCAGCAGTTACACAGGGGGCTACGAGCAGTACTTC. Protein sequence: CASSYTGGYEQYF.

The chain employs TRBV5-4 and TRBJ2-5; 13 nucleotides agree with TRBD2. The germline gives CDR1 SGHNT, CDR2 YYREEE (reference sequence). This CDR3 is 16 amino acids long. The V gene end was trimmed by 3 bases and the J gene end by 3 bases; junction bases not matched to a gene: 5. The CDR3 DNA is TGTGCCAGCAGCTACCGGGGACTAGCGGGGAAAGAGACCCAGTACTTC. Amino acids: CASSYRGLAGKETQYF.

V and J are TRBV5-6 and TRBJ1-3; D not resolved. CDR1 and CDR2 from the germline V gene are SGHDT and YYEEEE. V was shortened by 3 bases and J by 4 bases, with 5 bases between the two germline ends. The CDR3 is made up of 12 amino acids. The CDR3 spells CASSYIGNTIYF. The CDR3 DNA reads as TGTGCCAGCAGCTACATCGGAAACACCATATATTTT.

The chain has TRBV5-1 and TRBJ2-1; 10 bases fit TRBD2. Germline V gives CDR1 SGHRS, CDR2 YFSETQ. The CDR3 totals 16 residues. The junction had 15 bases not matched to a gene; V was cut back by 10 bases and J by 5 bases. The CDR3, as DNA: TGCGCCCCGCTAGCGGGGGTTATCTCAACGGACAATGAGCAGTTCTTC. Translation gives CAPLAGVISTDNEQFF.

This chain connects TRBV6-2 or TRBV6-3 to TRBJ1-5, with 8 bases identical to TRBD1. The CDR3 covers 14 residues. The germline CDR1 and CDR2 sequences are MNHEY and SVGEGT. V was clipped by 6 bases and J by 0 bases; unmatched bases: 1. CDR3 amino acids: CASSQGASNQPQHF. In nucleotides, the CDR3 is TGTGCCAGCAGCCAGGGGGCTAGCAATCAGCCCCAGCATTTT.